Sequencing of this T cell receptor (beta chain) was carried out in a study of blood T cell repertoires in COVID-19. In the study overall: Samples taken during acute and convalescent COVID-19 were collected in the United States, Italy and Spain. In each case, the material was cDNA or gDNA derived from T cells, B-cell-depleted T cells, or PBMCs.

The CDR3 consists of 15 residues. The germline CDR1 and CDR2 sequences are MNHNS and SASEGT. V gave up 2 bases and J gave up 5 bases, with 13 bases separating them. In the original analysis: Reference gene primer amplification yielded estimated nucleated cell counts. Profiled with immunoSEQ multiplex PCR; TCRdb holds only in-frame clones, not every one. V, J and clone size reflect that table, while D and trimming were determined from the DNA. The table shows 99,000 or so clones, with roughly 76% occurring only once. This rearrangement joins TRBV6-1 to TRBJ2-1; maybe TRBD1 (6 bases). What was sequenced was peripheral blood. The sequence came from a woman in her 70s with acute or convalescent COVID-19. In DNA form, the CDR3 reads TGTGCCAGCAGTGAAAATACGGGACAACACAATGAGCAGTTCTTC. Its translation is CASSENTGQHNEQFF.